The rows below give T cell receptor beta chains drawn from one sample of a study of blood T cell repertoires in COVID-19. Profiling relied on immunoSEQ multiplex PCR, and the TCRdb table lists in-frame clones only, not all of them. The data contain about 230,000 clones, 70% to 90% of them singletons. Sequenced input: PBMCs or T cells enriched from blood (not recorded which). Every receptor here comes from a woman between 40 and 50 years old with acute COVID-19. Both conserved end residues are part of each CDR3. A D gene is named only where the DNA matches it firmly. A clone size is listed for some rows: how often the clone was seen (once, few, many), or a class if it is expanded.

size: NA; V: TRBV4-2; J: TRBJ2-5; D: TRBD2; CDR3: CASSQARGGRETQYF; DNA: TGTGCCAGCAGCCAAGCCCGCGGGGGGCGAGAGACCCAGTACTTC
size: NA; V: TRBV24-1; J: TRBJ2-5; D: NA; CDR3: CATSDSSQGEETQYF; DNA: TGTGCCACCAGTGATTCCTCCCAGGGCGAGGAGACCCAGTACTTC
size: NA; V: TRBV7-9; J: TRBJ2-7; D: TRBD1; CDR3: CASSQEDRGEQYF; DNA: TGTGCCAGCAGCCAGGAGGACAGGGGCGAGCAGTACTTC
size: NA; V: TRBV6-5; J: TRBJ2-2; D: NA; CDR3: CASSYSLQSGELFF; DNA: TGTGCCAGCAGTTACTCTCTCCAGTCCGGGGAGCTGTTTTTT
size: once; V: TRBV11-2; J: TRBJ1-1; D: TRBD1; CDR3: CASTTGTGAGTEAFF; DNA: TGTGCCAGCACCACCGGGACAGGGGCGGGGACTGAAGCTTTCTTT
size: NA; V: TRBV9; J: TRBJ2-5; D: TRBD2; CDR3: CASSVVSGGPVETQYF; DNA: TGTGCCAGCAGCGTAGTCTCGGGAGGGCCTGTAGAGACCCAGTACTTC
size: NA; V: TRBV27; J: TRBJ1-5; D: NA; CDR3: CASSLTGPYSNQPQHF; DNA: TGTGCCAGCAGTTTAACAGGCCCCTATAGCAATCAGCCCCAGCATTTT
size: NA; V: TRBV29-1; J: TRBJ1-4; D: NA; CDR3: CSVSIGGSPGEKLFF; DNA: TGCAGCGTTAGCATTGGGGGCAGCCCTGGTGAAAAACTGTTTTTT
size: NA; V: TRBV30; J: TRBJ2-7; D: TRBD1; CDR3: CAWSVQDRGLEQYF; DNA: TGTGCCTGGAGTGTACAGGACAGGGGGCTCGAGCAGTACTTC
size: NA; V: TRBV3-1/TRBV3-2; J: TRBJ2-1; D: TRBD2; CDR3: CAKLAGGIYNEQFF; DNA: TGTGCCAAACTAGCGGGAGGGATATACAATGAGCAGTTCTTC
size: NA; V: TRBV5-1; J: TRBJ1-4; D: NA; CDR3: CASSLGWGRGEKLFF; DNA: TGCGCCAGCAGCTTGGGTTGGGGGCGAGGTGAAAAACTGTTTTTT
size: NA; V: TRBV4-2; J: TRBJ1-2; D: NA; CDR3: CASSPRSILAPYGYTF; DNA: TGTGCCAGCAGCCCCCGTTCGATCCTGGCCCCATATGGCTACACCTTC
size: NA; V: TRBV7-9; J: TRBJ1-2; D: NA; CDR3: CASSLAGAGYTF; DNA: TGTGCCAGCAGCTTAGCGGGGGCTGGCTACACCTTC
size: NA; V: TRBV19; J: TRBJ1-2; D: NA; CDR3: CASSTTGNYGYTF; DNA: TGTGCCAGTAGTACCACAGGGAACTATGGCTACACCTTC
size: NA; V: TRBV5-4; J: TRBJ2-1; D: NA; CDR3: CASRRRTVSSYNEQFF; DNA: TGTGCCAGCAGGCGGCGGACTGTCAGCTCCTACAATGAGCAGTTCTTC
size: NA; V: TRBV7-2; J: TRBJ2-3; D: NA; CDR3: CASSLGVGGFTDTQYF; DNA: TGTGCCAGCAGCTTGGGAGTTGGCGGTTTCACAGATACGCAGTATTTT
size: NA; V: TRBV7-6; J: TRBJ1-3; D: NA; CDR3: CASSPEGNTIYF; DNA: TGTGCCAGCAGTCCGGAGGGAAACACCATATATTTT
size: NA; V: TRBV5-1; J: TRBJ2-1; D: TRBD2; CDR3: CASSLNAGGSYNEQFF; DNA: TGCGCCAGCAGCTTGAATGCGGGGGGGTCCTACAATGAGCAGTTCTTC
size: NA; V: TRBV7-9; J: TRBJ2-1; D: TRBD2; CDR3: CASSEGLAVYNEQFF; DNA: TGTGCCAGCAGCGAGGGACTAGCGGTCTACAATGAGCAGTTCTTC
size: once; V: TRBV27; J: TRBJ2-4; D: TRBD1; CDR3: CASSSGQGGNIQYF; DNA: TGTGCCAGCAGTTCCGGACAGGGTGGGAACATTCAGTACTTC
size: NA; V: TRBV5-5; J: TRBJ1-2; D: NA; CDR3: CASSFVGGGNYGYTF; DNA: TGTGCCAGCAGCTTTGTTGGGGGAGGAAACTATGGCTACACCTTC
size: once; V: TRBV5-6; J: TRBJ1-4; D: TRBD1; CDR3: CASSRTGLDEKLFF; DNA: TGTGCCAGCAGCCGGACAGGCTTAGACGAAAAACTGTTTTTT
size: NA; V: TRBV2; J: TRBJ1-2; D: NA; CDR3: CASHSSNYGYTF; DNA: TGTGCCAGCCACAGCTCTAACTATGGCTACACCTTC
size: NA; V: TRBV10-1; J: TRBJ2-4; D: NA; CDR3: CASSESQAKNIQYF; DNA: TGCGCCAGCAGTGAGTCACAAGCCAAAAACATTCAGTACTTC
size: NA; V: TRBV2; J: TRBJ1-1; D: NA; CDR3: CASKGRVGEAFF; DNA: TGTGCCTCAAAGGGCAGGGTAGGTGAAGCTTTCTTT
size: NA; V: TRBV6-5; J: TRBJ1-2; D: NA; CDR3: CASSYQGGYTF; DNA: TGTGCCAGCAGTTACCAGGGAGGCTACACCTTC